This TCR beta chain was found in a study of T cell responses to AZD1222 COVID-19 vaccine. Study as a whole: Pooled in the analysis were second doses at about 4 or about 12 weeks. General study findings and limits: Repertoires were obtained only post-peak T cell response. Two AZD1222 administrations were followed by greater Spike-specific TCR breadth and depth. It should be noted that donors were predominantly white British and more often female, and clonal diversity was possibly underestimated.

Generated by immunoSEQ multiplex PCR, the TCRdb table keeps only in-frame clones and is missing some. The data contain 110,000 to 150,000 clones, 88% of them singletons. This clone came up once. Its antigen is unidentified. Sequencing used peripheral blood, obtained on day 0 of AZD1222 vaccination. The clonotype comes from an adult in good health.

CDR3 residues: CASSLIELGTFNEQYF. The CDR3 nucleotides are TGTGCCAGCAGTTTGATTGAACTAGGCACTTTTAACGAGCAGTACTTC. The rearrangement links TRBV28 to TRBJ2-7; tentative D call: TRBD2 (5 bases). Germline CDR1 MDHEN, CDR2 SYDVKM. CDR3 length equals 16 residues. V lost 3 bases and J 5 bases, leaving 20 bases between the germline ends. The complete variable domain, with remaining parts taken from reference TRBV28 and TRBJ2-7, reads DVKVTQSSRYLVKRTGEKVFLECVQDMDHENMFWYRQDPGLGLRLIYFSYDVKMKEKGDIPEGYSVSREKKERFSLILESASTNQTSMYLCASSLIELGTFNEQYFGPGTRLTVT.